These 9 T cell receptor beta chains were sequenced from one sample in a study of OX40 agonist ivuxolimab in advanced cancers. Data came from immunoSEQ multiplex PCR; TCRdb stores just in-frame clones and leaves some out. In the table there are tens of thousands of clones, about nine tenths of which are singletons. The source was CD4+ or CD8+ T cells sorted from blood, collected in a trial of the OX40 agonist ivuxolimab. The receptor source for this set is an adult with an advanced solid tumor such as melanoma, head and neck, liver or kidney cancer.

The CDR3 DNA follows: TGTGCCAGCTCACACAGGGGAGCTGGGGCCAACGTCCTGACTTTC. It encodes CASSHRGAGANVLTF. This chain uses TRBV18 with TRBJ2-6; TRBD1 aligns across 7 bases. The V gene end was trimmed by 4 bases and the J gene end by 2 bases; junction bases not matched to a gene: 2. This CDR3 is built from 15 residues. The germline V gene has CDR1 KGHSH and CDR2 LQKENI. The full variable domain, with the rest looked up from reference TRBV18 and TRBJ2-6, is NAGVMQNPRHLVRRRGQEARLRCSPMKGHSHVYWYRQLPEEGLKFMVYLQKENIIDESGMPKERFSAEFPKEGPSILRIQQVVRGDSAAYFCASSHRGAGANVLTFGAGSRLTVL.

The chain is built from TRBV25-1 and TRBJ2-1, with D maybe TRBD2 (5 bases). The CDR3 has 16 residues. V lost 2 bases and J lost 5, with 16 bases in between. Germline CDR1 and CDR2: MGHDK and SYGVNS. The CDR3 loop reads CASSERRTSRDNEQFF. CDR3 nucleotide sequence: TGTGCCAGCAGTGAAAGGAGGACCAGCAGAGACAATGAGCAGTTCTTC.

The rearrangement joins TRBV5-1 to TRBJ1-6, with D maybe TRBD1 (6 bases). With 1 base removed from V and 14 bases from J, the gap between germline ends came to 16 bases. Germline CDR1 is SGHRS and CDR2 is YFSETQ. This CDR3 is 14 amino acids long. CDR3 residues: CASSLSGTKGALHF. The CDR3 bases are TGCGCCAGCAGCTTGTCAGGGACCAAGGGGGCCCTCCACTTT.

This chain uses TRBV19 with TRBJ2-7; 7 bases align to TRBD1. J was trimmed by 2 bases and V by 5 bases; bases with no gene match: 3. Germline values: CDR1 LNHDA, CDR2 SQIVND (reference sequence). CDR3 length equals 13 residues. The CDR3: CASSHRGTYEQYF. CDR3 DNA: TGTGCCAGTAGTCACAGGGGAACCTACGAGCAGTACTTC.

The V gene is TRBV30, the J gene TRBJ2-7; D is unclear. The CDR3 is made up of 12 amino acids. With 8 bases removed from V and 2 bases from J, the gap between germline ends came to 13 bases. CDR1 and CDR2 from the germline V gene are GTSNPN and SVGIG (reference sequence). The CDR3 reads CAGTRAPYEQYF. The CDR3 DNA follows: TGTGCCGGAACCCGGGCCCCCTACGAGCAGTACTTC.

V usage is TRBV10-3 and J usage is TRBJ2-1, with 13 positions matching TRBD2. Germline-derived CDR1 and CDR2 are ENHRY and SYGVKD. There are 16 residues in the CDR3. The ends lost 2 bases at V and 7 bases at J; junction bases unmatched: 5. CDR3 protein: CAISETTSGGANEQFF. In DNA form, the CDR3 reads TGTGCCATCAGTGAGACAACTAGCGGGGGGGCGAATGAGCAGTTCTTC.

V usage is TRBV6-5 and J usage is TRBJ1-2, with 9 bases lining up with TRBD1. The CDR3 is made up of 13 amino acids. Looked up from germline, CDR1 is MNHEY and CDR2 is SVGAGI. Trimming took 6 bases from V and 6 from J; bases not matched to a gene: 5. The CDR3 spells CASSMDRGHGYTF. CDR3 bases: TGTGCCAGCAGCATGGACAGGGGCCATGGCTACACCTTC.

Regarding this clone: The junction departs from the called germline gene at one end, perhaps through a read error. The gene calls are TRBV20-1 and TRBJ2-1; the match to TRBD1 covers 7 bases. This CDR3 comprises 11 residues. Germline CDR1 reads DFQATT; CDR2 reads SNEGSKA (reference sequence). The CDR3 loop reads CSGRQGNEQFF. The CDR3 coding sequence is TGCAGTGGTAGACAGGGTAATGAGCAGTTCTTC.

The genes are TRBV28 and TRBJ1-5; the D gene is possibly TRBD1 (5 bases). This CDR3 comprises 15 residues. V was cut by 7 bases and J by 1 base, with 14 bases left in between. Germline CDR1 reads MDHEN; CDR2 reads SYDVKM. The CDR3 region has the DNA TGTGCCAGCAACGGGGCTCAAAAAAGCAATCAGCCCCAGCATTTT. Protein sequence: CASNGAQKSNQPQHF.